The next 15 T cell receptor beta chains were all read from a single sample in a study of blood T cells in healthy people across ages. The authors ran a second PCR of about 6 to 12 cycles using a sample-barcoded 5' primer and a J-beta primer mix. TCRdb re-derived calls from the 5' RACE reads in MiXCR, one entry per CDR3 protein. The profile shows hundreds of thousands of distinct CDR3 sequences, about 30% of them singletons. Source material: blood. The receptor set was obtained from a woman at least 80 years old in good health.

This clonotype has just a few counts. The gene calls are TRBV12-3 or TRBV12-4 and TRBJ1-6, with TRBD1 identical over 10 bases. After removal of 6 bases from V and 10 bases from J, the junction contained 9 bases not matched to a gene. This CDR3 comprises 15 residues. The DNA for the CDR3 is TGTGCCAGCAGCCCCGGGACAGGGGTGGCCTCACCCCTCCACTTT. It is translated as CASSPGTGVASPLHF.

This clonotype was seen many times. The V and J genes are TRBV9 and TRBJ2-4; TRBD2 matches 7 bases. This CDR3 has 16 amino acids. Germline V gene sequence: CDR1 SGDLS, CDR2 YYNGEE. The J segment lost 13 bases and the V segment lost 0 bases, leaving 16 bases of the junction unmatched. Here the CDR3 reads CASSVGGGDVGTTQYF. DNA of the CDR3: TGTGCCAGCAGCGTAGGAGGAGGGGACGTAGGGACTACGCAGTACTTC.

This clonotype was observed at least ten times. This chain links TRBV4-2 with TRBJ1-2; D is possibly TRBD1 (5 bases). The V and J ends lost 2 bases and 0 bases respectively, with 16 bases between them. CDR1 and CDR2 from the germline V gene are LGHNA and YNFKEQ. The CDR3 has 17 residues. The CDR3 DNA reads TGTGCCAGCAGCCAAAACCCAGCAGGGACCTCTAACTATGGCTACACCTTC. As protein: CASSQNPAGTSNYGYTF.

This clonotype was recorded many times. The chain links TRBV6-6 to TRBJ2-5; 14 bases are shared with TRBD2. CDR3 size: 16 residues. Unmatched junction bases numbered 7, after V lost 5 bases and J lost 5 bases. Germline V gene sequence: CDR1 MNHNY, CDR2 SVGAGI (reference sequence). The CDR3 DNA sequence: TGTGCCAGCAGTCCGACTAGCGGGGGGGCCCGGGAGACCCAGTACTTC. The encoded protein is CASSPTSGGARETQYF.

In this sample, this clonotype turned up a few times. The V and J genes are TRBV20-1 and TRBJ1-5, with 9 positions matching TRBD1. CDR1 DFQATT and CDR2 SNEGSKA come from the germline V gene (reference sequence). The trim removed 3 bases at V and 6 bases at J, leaving 9 bases unmatched. The CDR3 is made up of 15 amino acids. The CDR3 DNA reads as TGCAGTGCTAGGCAGACAGGGGGAGGTAGTCAGCCCCAGCATTTT. Translated: CSARQTGGGSQPQHF.

Points on this clonotype: One base away lies a much larger clone, so this may be a sequencing read error. This chain uses TRBV10-3 with TRBJ1-2, with D perhaps TRBD1 (5 bases). The CDR3 runs 15 residues. CDR1 is ENHRY and CDR2 is SYGVKD in the germline V gene. Here the CDR3 DNA reads TGTGCCATCGGTGAGTCCAGGGCGGCTAACTATGGCTACACCTTC. Translating gives CAIGESRAANYGYTF.

This clonotype was counted at least ten times. The chain combines TRBV7-3 with TRBJ2-1, with D possibly being TRBD1 or TRBD2 (6 bases each). V lost 2 bases and J lost 1, with 15 bases in between. Germline V gives CDR1 SGHTA, CDR2 FQGTGA. This CDR3 is built from 17 residues. The CDR3 DNA follows: TGTGCCAGCAGCTTAGGCTCGGGGGCATGGTCCTACAATGAGCAGTTCTTC. This sequence encodes CASSLGSGAWSYNEQFF.

This clonotype was recorded at least ten times. The CDR3 nucleotides are TGTGCCAGCAGCTTAAGGGGACAGGGAAGGAATACGCAGTATTTT. Translating gives CASSLRGQGRNTQYF. The rearrangement uses TRBV7-2 and TRBJ2-3; 9 positions agree with TRBD1. The germline gives CDR1 SGHTA, CDR2 FQGNSA. This CDR3 region has 15 residues. With 2 bases clipped from V and 7 bases from J, the junction kept 7 bases outside the gene matches. The whole variable domain, remainder taken from reference TRBV7-2 and TRBJ2-3, is GAGVSQSPSNKVTEKGKDVELRCDPISGHTALYWYRQSLGQGLEFLIYFQGNSAPDKSGLPSDRFSAERTGGSVSTLTIQRTQQEDSAVYLCASSLRGQGRNTQYFGPGTRLTVL.

In this sample, this clonotype turned up many times. The chain carries TRBV5-1 and TRBJ1-2; no clear D gene. V was shortened by 3 bases and J by 10 bases, with 16 bases between the two germline ends. This CDR3 is 13 amino acids long. The germline gives CDR1 SGHRS, CDR2 YFSETQ. CDR3 DNA: TGCGCCAGCAGCTCGGACGGACCCGCCCCCTACACCTTC. Amino acids: CASSSDGPAPYTF.

This clonotype was counted at least ten times. This chain connects TRBV11-2 to TRBJ1-1; no clear D gene. The CDR3 loop spans 14 amino acids. Germline lookup yields CDR1 SGHAT and CDR2 FQNNGV. Trimming shortened V by 0 bases and J by 1 base, and 6 bases separated the two germline ends. The CDR3 spells CASSLDAANTEAFF. The CDR3 region has the DNA TGTGCCAGCAGCTTAGACGCAGCGAACACTGAAGCTTTCTTT.

V is TRBV27 and J is TRBJ1-5; D perhaps matches TRBD1 (5 bases). V lost 5 bases, J lost 2 bases, and 16 bases lay in between. The length of the CDR3 is 16 residues. Germline CDR1 is MNHEY and CDR2 is SMNVEV (reference sequence). Here the CDR3 reads CASSPLLDSGNQPQHF. The CDR3, as DNA: TGTGCCAGCAGTCCCCTGTTAGACAGTGGCAATCAGCCCCAGCATTTT.

This chain joins TRBV2 and TRBJ1-2; D call uncertain. V lost 8 bases to trimming and J lost 7 bases, with 26 bases between them. Germline V gene lookup returns CDR1 SNHLY and CDR2 FYNNEI. CDR3 length equals 16 residues. In nucleotides, the CDR3 is TGTGCCAGCTCTCCCTCGCTCAGGTCACGATTGGGTGGCTACACCTTC. Its translation is CASSPSLRSRLGGYTF.

This clonotype was detected a few times. The chain recombines TRBV5-4 with TRBJ1-1; D gene unclear. Germline V CDR1 and CDR2: SGHNT, YYREEE (reference sequence). This CDR3 contains 14 residues. V shed 4 bases and J shed 0 bases, with 10 bases lying between them. CDR3 in DNA: TGTGCCAGCAGCCCGCAGGTGGTGAACACTGAAGCTTTCTTT. The encoded protein is CASSPQVVNTEAFF.

This clonotype showed up many times. The chain is built from TRBV7-3 and TRBJ2-5; D is unresolved. Between the trimmed V and J ends, which lost 4 bases and 0 bases, there was a span of 9 bases. The CDR3 loop spans 14 amino acids. Germline CDR1 reads SGHTA; CDR2 reads FQGTGA. CDR3 amino acids: CASSSGPDQETQYF. The CDR3 nucleotides read TGTGCCAGCAGCTCGGGCCCAGACCAAGAGACCCAGTACTTC.

In its sample, this clonotype was seen many times. Given a much more abundant clone one base away, this may be a read error. This rearrangement joins TRBV5-1 to TRBJ2-3; D is uncertain. The CDR3 has 14 residues. Germline lookup yields CDR1 SGHRS and CDR2 YFSETQ. The V end lost 3 bases, the J end lost 2 bases, and 10 bases lay between the germline ends. The CDR3 DNA sequence: TGCGCCAGCAGCTGGGCCGGAATCACAGATACGCAGTATTTT. Translating it yields CASSWAGITDTQYF.